This record covers a single TCR beta chain. No antigen is known for it. PCR of TCRalpha and TCRbeta cDNA was nested, with two rounds of around 16 and 10 cycles. Each CDR3 protein gets one entry in TCRdb, which reprocessed the 5' RACE reads and gives no DNA. This sample's table has more than 300,000 distinct CDR3 sequences. This CDR3 contains 15 residues. The V gene's germline CDR1 is MDHEN and CDR2 SYDVKM. This record comes from a study of monozygotic twins with inflammatory bowel disease. Study observations and caveats: Results did not support any single strong IBD-associated signal or clonotype.

The chain joins TRBV28 to TRBJ1-5; absent DNA, TCRdb's TRBD1 call cannot be checked. The TCR was taken from a human donor with ulcerative colitis or Crohn's disease, or a healthy co-twin of an affected twin (not recorded which). Material: blood. This CDR3 reads CASSYGTISNQPQHF.